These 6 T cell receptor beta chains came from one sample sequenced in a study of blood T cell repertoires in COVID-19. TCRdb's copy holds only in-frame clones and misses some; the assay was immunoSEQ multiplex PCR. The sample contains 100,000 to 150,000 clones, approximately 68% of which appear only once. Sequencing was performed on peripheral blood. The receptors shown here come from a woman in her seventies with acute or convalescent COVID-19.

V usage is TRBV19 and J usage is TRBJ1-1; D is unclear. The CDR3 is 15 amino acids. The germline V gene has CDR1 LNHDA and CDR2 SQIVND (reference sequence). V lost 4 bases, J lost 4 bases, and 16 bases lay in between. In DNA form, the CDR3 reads TGTGCCAGTAGTACTCCGCCCCCGGTTATCACTGAAGCTTTCTTT. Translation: CASSTPPPVITEAFF.

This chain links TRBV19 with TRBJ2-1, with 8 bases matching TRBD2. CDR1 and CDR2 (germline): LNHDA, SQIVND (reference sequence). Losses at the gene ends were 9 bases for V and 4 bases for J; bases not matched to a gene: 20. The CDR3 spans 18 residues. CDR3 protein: CASSLVAGNIGNYNEQFF. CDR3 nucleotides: TGTGCCAGCAGCTTGGTAGCGGGAAATATTGGGAATTACAATGAGCAGTTCTTC.

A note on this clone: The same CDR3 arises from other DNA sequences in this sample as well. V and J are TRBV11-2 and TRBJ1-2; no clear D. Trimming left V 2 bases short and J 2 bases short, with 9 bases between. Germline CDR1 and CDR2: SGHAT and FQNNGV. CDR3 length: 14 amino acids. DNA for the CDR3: TGTGCCAGCAGCTTAAACGCGGGGAACTATGGCTACACCTTC. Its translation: CASSLNAGNYGYTF.

This CDR3 is CASSLEWGGPQHF. The CDR3 nucleotides are TGTGCCAGCAGCTTGGAATGGGGAGGGCCCCAGCATTTT. The chain links TRBV5-5 to TRBJ1-5; D ambiguous. The germline gives CDR1 SGHKS, CDR2 YYEKEE (reference sequence). This CDR3 spans 13 amino acids. Between the trimmed V and J ends, which lost 0 bases and 9 bases, there was a span of 10 bases.

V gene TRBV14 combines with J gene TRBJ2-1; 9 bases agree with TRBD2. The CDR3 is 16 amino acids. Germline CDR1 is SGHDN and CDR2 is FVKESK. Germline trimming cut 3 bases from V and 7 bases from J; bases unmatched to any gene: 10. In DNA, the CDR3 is TGTGCCAGCAGCCAGGGACTAGCTCTGATTGGTAATGAGCAGTTCTTC. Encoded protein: CASSQGLALIGNEQFF.

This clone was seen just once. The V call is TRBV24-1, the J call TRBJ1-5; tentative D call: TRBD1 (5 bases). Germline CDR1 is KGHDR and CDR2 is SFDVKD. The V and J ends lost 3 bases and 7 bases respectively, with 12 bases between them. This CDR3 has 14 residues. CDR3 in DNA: TGTGCCACCAGTGATGACTTGGGGCACCAGCCCCAGCATTTT. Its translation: CATSDDLGHQPQHF.